This T cell receptor (beta chain) was sequenced for a study of molecular identifiers for immune sequencing clone quantification listed by TCRdb under 2018. Broadly, across the study: In a replicate experiment, RNA from around 20,000 or 100,000 naive CD8 T cells was split into five aliquots, four of which were sequenced. The study was a methods study using CD8 T cells to benchmark molecular-identifier clustering-based TCR repertoire sequencing (MIDCIRS) and TCR RNA copy counting.

Naive CD8 T cell libraries were made from roughly 18,000 to 920,000 sorted cells using 10%, 30% or 50% of purified RNA. On a BD FACSAria II, naive CD8 T cells were FACS-sorted as CD8+CD4-CCR7+CD45RA+ and collected into RLT Plus buffer. Under 11 TCR copies' worth of Jurkat RNA were spiked into about 19,000-1,100,000 naive CD8 T cell samples to test detection sensitivity. CD8 T cells were enriched with RosetteSep CD8+ T Cell Enrichment Cocktail and Ficoll-Paque, followed by ACK red cell lysis. V is cut back by 6 bases and J by 2 bases, with 1 base in the junction unmatched. Measured from the cysteine to the phenylalanine, the CDR3 is 13 residues long. Of the read, only the CDR3 DNA is kept; its 39 bases are in frame from base 1. CDR1 and CDR2 were assigned from the germline V gene (reference sequence) as SGHNT and YYREEE. Paper-wide results and their limitations: Modeling indicated around 3 TCR RNA copies recovered per cell, compared with 9.5 to 10 by digital PCR, which implies a capture efficiency of approximately 30%. A single cell's worth of spiked-in Jurkat TCR RNA was reported detectable even among around 1 million naive CD8 T cells. The naive libraries included spiked-in Jurkat TCR RNA (about ten copies' worth), and this RNA is not part of the donor repertoire. When barcode sub-clustering was omitted, TCR diversity was inflated by chimeric consensus sequences, with chimeras reaching as high as 47%. The sizes of highly expanded clones could end up underestimated when identical TCR molecules share a barcode. In CMV-specific effector cells, clones with more than 20 RNA copies accounted for over 97% of molecules, whereas in naive cells such clones accounted for under 1%.

This clonotype was counted many times. The antigen it binds to is not known. Nothing much larger sits one base from this clone, and base qualities are not available. Libraries were built with PCR. Sequencing was performed on an Illumina HiSeq 4000. Preparation of bulk TCR libraries followed a previously described approach, with the TCR primers listed in Table S5. The Qiagen AllPrep DNA/RNA kit was used to purify total RNA. Before any analysis, reads coming from multiple sequencing runs of the same library were combined into one pool. The paper's processing steps were these. Only reads with exact TCR constant sequence were kept, trimmed to 150 nt, and grouped by their 12-nt molecular barcodes. Within each barcode group, reads were sub-clustered at a 15% Levenshtein threshold, and quality-weighted consensus sequences were built per RNA molecule. Non-functional sequences were removed, as were lower-count sequences one edit away from another. Based on fitting two negative binomial distributions, any barcode sub-cluster with under 20% of the maximum read count was discarded. In-frame beta chains were kept once TCRdb had trimmed the public reads at Q25 with fastp and called clones with MiXCR. Every distinct CDR3 protein forms one entry, paired with its most common genes and DNA. The authors' filters were not applied to this entry. In this sample the table shows more than 250,000 distinct CDR3 sequences, about a fifth of which occur a single time. In total, the top ten clones hold 0.7% to 0.9% of the sample.

The clonotype comes from a human donor in good health. Some libraries in this study had Jurkat cell RNA spiked in. Recombination linked TRBV5-4 to TRBJ2-1, with 8 central nucleotides matching TRBD2. Sequencing was performed on naive CD8+ T cells from blood, with Jurkat cell RNA spiked in. The cell subset or site label corresponds to: FACS-sorted CD8+CD4-CCR7+CD45RA+ naive T cells. The CDR3 in this case is CASNGRAYNEQFF. The DNA reads TGTGCCAGCAACGGGAGGGCCTACAATGAGCAGTTCTTC.